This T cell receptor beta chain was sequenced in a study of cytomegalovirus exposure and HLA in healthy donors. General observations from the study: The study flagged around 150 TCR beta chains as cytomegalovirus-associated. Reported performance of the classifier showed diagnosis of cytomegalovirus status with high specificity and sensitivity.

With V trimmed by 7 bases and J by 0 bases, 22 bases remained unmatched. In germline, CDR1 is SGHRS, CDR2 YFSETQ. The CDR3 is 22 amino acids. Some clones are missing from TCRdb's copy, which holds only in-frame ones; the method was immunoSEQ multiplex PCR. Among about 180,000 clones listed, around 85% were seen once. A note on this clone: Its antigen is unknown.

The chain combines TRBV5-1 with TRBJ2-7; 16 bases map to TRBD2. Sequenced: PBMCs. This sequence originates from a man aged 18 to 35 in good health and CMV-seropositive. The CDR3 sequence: CASCPPPGLAGGIAPGSYEQYF. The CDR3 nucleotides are TGCGCCAGCTGTCCCCCACCGGGACTAGCGGGAGGGATAGCACCCGGCTCCTACGAGCAGTACTTC.